The 25 T cell receptor beta chains below come from one sample, sequenced in a study of T cells in localized non-small cell lung cancer. TCRdb keeps only in-frame clones here, not all; method: immunoSEQ multiplex PCR. Of about 30,000 clones listed, 88% are singletons. Specimen: peripheral blood, collected before any cancer treatment. The receptors were gathered from a female donor over 55 with stage III squamous cell lung carcinoma.

This chain connects TRBV11-3 to TRBJ2-3; maybe TRBD2 (7 bases). The V and J ends lost 5 bases and 6 bases respectively, with 18 bases between them. This CDR3 has 15 amino acids. Germline assignment: CDR1 SGHNT and CDR2 YENEEA. CDR3: CASSNRAGGLDTQYF. In DNA, the CDR3 is TGTGCCAGCAGCAACCGGGCCGGGGGGCTTGATACGCAGTATTTT. Based on the CDR3 plus reference TRBV11-3 and TRBJ2-3, the full variable domain is EAGVVQSPRYKIIEKKQPVAFWCNPISGHNTLYWYLQNLGQGPELLIRYENEEAVDDSQLPKDRFSAERLKGVDSTLKIQPAELGDSAVYLCASSNRAGGLDTQYFGPGTRLTVL.

The rearrangement links TRBV10-3 to TRBJ2-5; perhaps TRBD2 as D (9 bases). V was trimmed by 6 bases and J by 5 bases, leaving 16 bases between them. Looked up from germline, CDR1 is ENHRY and CDR2 is SYGVKD. The CDR3 loop spans 14 amino acids. The CDR3 DNA follows: TGTGCCATCAGCGCTAGCGGGGACAGGGAGACCCAGTACTTC. Protein sequence: CAISASGDRETQYF.

The rearrangement joins TRBV6-5 to TRBJ1-1, with D possibly being TRBD1 (6 bases). The CDR3 runs 15 residues. V lost 5 bases to trimming and J lost 4 bases, with 17 bases between them. Per germline, CDR1 MNHEY and CDR2 SVGAGI. CDR3 amino acids: CASSPQYGQITEAFF. CDR3 DNA: TGTGCCAGCAGTCCCCAATACGGACAGATCACTGAAGCTTTCTTT.

The genes are TRBV9 and TRBJ1-4; 7 positions match TRBD1. Trimming took 2 bases from V and 7 from J; bases not matched to a gene: 5. The CDR3 is 14 residues long. The germline V gene has CDR1 SGDLS and CDR2 YYNGEE. The CDR3 region has the DNA TGTGCCAGCAGCGTCTCCGCAGGGGGTGAAAAACTGTTTTTT. Translation: CASSVSAGGEKLFF.

This clone was observed a few times. V gene TRBV6-5 combines with J gene TRBJ2-6, with TRBD2 matching over 10 bases. The CDR3 extends over 15 amino acids. V was pared by 6 bases and J by 2 bases, with 1 base of the junction left unmatched. Germline values: CDR1 MNHEY, CDR2 SVGAGI. For the CDR3, the DNA is TGTGCCAGCAGGCTAGCGGGAGCTGGGGCCAACGTCCTGACTTTC. Residues: CASRLAGAGANVLTF.

The rearrangement uses TRBV5-1 and TRBJ1-2, with 8 bases identical to TRBD1. V shed 4 bases, J shed 0 bases, and the junction held 5 bases outside the gene matches. CDR3 size: 15 residues. From germline, CDR1 is SGHRS and CDR2 YFSETQ. As DNA, the CDR3 is TGCGCCAGCAGCCGGATGGACAGGGCTAACTATGGCTACACCTTC. This translates into CASSRMDRANYGYTF.

In this sample, this clone turned up a few times. This chain links TRBV5-4 with TRBJ2-1; D possibly corresponds to TRBD2 (6 bases). CDR1 and CDR2 from the germline V gene are SGHNT and YYREEE (reference sequence). The length of the CDR3 is 15 residues. Trimming took 2 bases from V and 2 from J, leaving 11 bases between them. This CDR3 reads CASSFLEGPYNEQFF. CDR3 nucleotides: TGTGCCAGCAGCTTTTTGGAGGGGCCCTACAATGAGCAGTTCTTC.

This rearrangement joins TRBV7-6 to TRBJ2-1; a possible D gene is TRBD2 (7 bases). V was cut by 5 bases and J by 0 bases, with 20 bases left in between. The CDR3 extends over 18 amino acids. Germline V gene data show CDR1 as SGHVS and CDR2 as FNYEAQ. The CDR3: CASSPRGTGGSSYNEQFF. The DNA of the CDR3 is TGTGCCAGCAGCCCAAGGGGGACGGGGGGTAGCTCCTACAATGAGCAGTTCTTC. Based on the CDR3 plus reference TRBV7-6 and TRBJ2-1, the full variable domain is GAGVSQSPRYKVTKRGQDVALRCDPISGHVSLYWYRQALGQGPEFLTYFNYEAQQDKSGLPNDRFSAERPEGSISTLTIQRTEQRDSAMYRCASSPRGTGGSSYNEQFFGPGTRLTVL.

The V and J genes are TRBV2 and TRBJ1-5, with D possibly being TRBD1 (5 bases). V shed 3 bases and J shed 5 bases, with 11 bases lying between them. The CDR3 has 14 residues. Per germline, CDR1 SNHLY and CDR2 FYNNEI. CDR3 amino acids: CASSDRRGDQPQHF. The CDR3 DNA follows: TGTGCCAGCAGTGATAGGAGGGGCGATCAGCCCCAGCATTTT. The full variable domain, completed using reference TRBV2 and TRBJ1-5, is EPEVTQTPSHQVTQMGQEVILRCVPISNHLYFYWYRQILGQKVEFLVSFYNNEISEKSEIFDDQFSVERPDGSNFTLKIRSTKLEDSAMYFCASSDRRGDQPQHFGDGTRLSIL.

The rearrangement uses TRBV7-9 and TRBJ2-5; D is tentatively TRBD1 or TRBD2 (6 bases each). CDR3 length: 13 amino acids. Trimming left V 0 bases short and J 5 bases short, with 7 bases between. Germline V lookup: CDR1 SEHNR, CDR2 FQNEAQ (reference sequence). The DNA of the CDR3 is TGTGCCAGCAGCTTAGCGGGGGGCGAGACCCAGTACTTC. Translation: CASSLAGGETQYF.

The J gene is TRBJ2-7, the V gene TRBV14; 7 positions agree with TRBD2. The CDR3 length is 15 residues. Trimming cost V 0 bases and J 5 bases; bases outside gene matches: 7. Germline CDR1 is SGHDN and CDR2 is FVKESK. In DNA form, the CDR3 reads TGTGCCAGCAGCCAAGACTCGCGGGAGTGGAACGAGCAGTACTTC. Amino acids: CASSQDSREWNEQYF. Based on the CDR3 plus reference TRBV14 and TRBJ2-7, the full variable domain is EAGVTQFPSHSVIEKGQTVTLRCDPISGHDNLYWYRRVMGKEIKFLLHFVKESKQDESGMPNNRFLAERTGGTYSTLKVQPAELEDSGVYFCASSQDSREWNEQYFGPGTRLTVT.

This clone has only a few counts. This chain links TRBV7-9 with TRBJ1-1, with D unclear. Deletions cut 4 bases from V and 1 base from J, with 4 bases between. The CDR3 extends over 12 amino acids. Germline V gives CDR1 SEHNR, CDR2 FQNEAQ (reference sequence). DNA for the CDR3: TGTGCCAGCAGCTATGAGAACACTGAAGCTTTCTTT. Its translation: CASSYENTEAFF.

This chain uses TRBV5-8 with TRBJ2-3, with no clear D. This CDR3 region has 12 residues. V dropped 2 bases and J dropped 4 bases, with 5 bases sitting between them. In germline, CDR1 is SGHTS, CDR2 YDEGEE. The CDR3 DNA sequence: TGTGCCAGCAGCTTATTACCAGATACGCAGTATTTT. Protein product: CASSLLPDTQYF. The complete variable domain, with remaining parts taken from reference TRBV5-8 and TRBJ2-3, reads EAGVTQSPTHLIKTRGQQATLRCSPISGHTSVYWYQQALGLGLQFLLWYDEGEERNRGNFPPRFSGRQFPNYSSELNVNALELEDSALYLCASSLLPDTQYFGPGTRLTVL.

V gene TRBV4-1 combines with J gene TRBJ2-3; D might be TRBD2 (7 bases). The CDR3 extends over 17 amino acids. Germline CDR1 MGHRA, CDR2 YSYEKL. Trimming stripped 1 base from V and 4 bases from J, with 18 bases between. The CDR3 loop reads CASSQGWMGGPADTQYF. The DNA of the CDR3 is TGCGCCAGCAGCCAAGGGTGGATGGGGGGGCCGGCAGATACGCAGTATTTT.

This clone has just one count. The chain carries TRBV28 and TRBJ1-1; D unresolved. In germline, CDR1 is MDHEN, CDR2 SYDVKM. V lost 6 bases and J lost 6, with 11 bases in between. The CDR3 contains 12 residues. The CDR3 region has the DNA TGTGCCAGCAGGCCTTCGCGACCTGAAGCTTTCTTT. Amino acids: CASRPSRPEAFF.

This sequence joins TRBV9 and TRBJ1-2, with a possible D match to TRBD1 (5 bases). This CDR3 has 13 amino acids. Germline V gene sequence: CDR1 SGDLS, CDR2 YYNGEE. V lost 5 bases, J lost 4 bases, and 12 bases lay in between. DNA for the CDR3: TGTGCCAGCAGTGAGGGACGGACCTATGGCTACACCTTC. Protein sequence: CASSEGRTYGYTF.

The J gene is TRBJ1-4, the V gene TRBV4-3; 7 nucleotides match TRBD1. CDR3 length equals 17 residues. V lost 0 bases, J lost 4 bases, and 8 bases stayed unmatched. Germline lookup yields CDR1 LGHNA and CDR2 YSLEER. The CDR3 region is CASSQDLRTGSNEKLFF. CDR3 DNA sequence: TGCGCCAGCAGCCAAGATCTACGGACAGGCAGTAATGAAAAACTGTTTTTT.

V is TRBV7-2 and J is TRBJ1-5; tentatively, D is TRBD1 (6 bases). The CDR3 length is 15 residues. Germline CDR1 reads SGHTA; CDR2 reads FQGNSA. The germline V and J ends were trimmed by 4 bases and 0 bases, with 10 bases remaining between them. CDR3 sequence: CASSYRVRSNQPQHF. In nucleotides, the CDR3 is TGTGCCAGCAGCTACAGGGTCCGTAGCAATCAGCCCCAGCATTTT.

The genes are TRBV19 and TRBJ2-4; a possible D gene is TRBD2 (6 bases). V shed 7 bases and J shed 6 bases, with 22 bases lying between them. The CDR3 is made up of 16 amino acids. Germline CDR1 LNHDA, CDR2 SQIVND (reference sequence). CDR3 amino acids: CASIDLVGGEGNIQYF. The DNA of the CDR3 is TGTGCCAGTATTGACTTAGTCGGGGGAGAAGGAAACATTCAGTACTTC.

The V gene is TRBV5-1, the J gene TRBJ1-4, with D uncertain. Trimming took off 7 bases at V and 0 bases at J, with 7 bases between the two ends. This CDR3 is 13 amino acids long. Germline V CDR1 and CDR2: SGHRS, YFSETQ. The CDR3 reads CASSVATNEKLFF. The CDR3 nucleotides read TGCGCCAGCTCAGTCGCAACTAATGAAAAACTGTTTTTT.

By proportion, this clone is medium-sized. This chain uses TRBV27 with TRBJ2-3; D call uncertain. CDR3 length: 15 amino acids. Trimming stripped 3 bases from V and 1 base from J, with 11 bases between. CDR1 and CDR2 from the germline V gene are MNHEY and SMNVEV (reference sequence). The CDR3 is CASSLRITGTDTQYF. In DNA form, the CDR3 reads TGTGCCAGCAGTTTGAGGATAACGGGCACAGATACGCAGTATTTT.

This clone occurred a few times. The chain couples TRBV5-8 to TRBJ2-7, with D perhaps being TRBD1 or TRBD2 (5 bases each). The V gene's germline CDR1 is SGHTS and CDR2 YDEGEE. The ends were cut back, 0 bases at V and 3 bases at J, with 10 bases in the middle. The CDR3 covers 14 residues. The CDR3 region has the DNA TGTGCCAGCAGCTTGGGGCTGGGGGTCTACGAGCAGTACTTC. This gives the protein CASSLGLGVYEQYF. The full variable domain, rest sourced from reference TRBV5-8 and TRBJ2-7, is EAGVTQSPTHLIKTRGQQATLRCSPISGHTSVYWYQQALGLGLQFLLWYDEGEERNRGNFPPRFSGRQFPNYSSELNVNALELEDSALYLCASSLGLGVYEQYFGPGTRLTVT.

This rearrangement joins TRBV28 to TRBJ2-3; no clear D gene. Germline CDR1 MDHEN, CDR2 SYDVKM. The CDR3 length is 12 residues. With 7 bases removed from V and 2 bases from J, the gap between germline ends came to 7 bases. The CDR3 reads CASNVNTDTQYF. The CDR3 DNA reads as TGTGCCAGCAACGTTAACACAGATACGCAGTATTTT.

V and J are TRBV5-5 and TRBJ2-4; D may be TRBD2 (5 bases). Germline CDR1 SGHKS, CDR2 YYEKEE (reference sequence). The CDR3 runs 15 residues. Trimming pared 4 bases from V and 0 bases from J, leaving 11 bases between. CDR3 coding DNA: TGTGCCAGCAGCCCGGACGGACTAGCCAAAAACATTCAGTACTTC. Translation: CASSPDGLAKNIQYF.

This chain connects TRBV7-2 to TRBJ2-7, with D possibly being TRBD1 (6 bases). The CDR3 consists of 15 residues. Per the germline V gene, CDR1 is SGHTA and CDR2 is FQGNSA. The germline V and J ends were trimmed by 1 base and 0 bases, with 10 bases remaining between them. The chain's CDR3 is CASSLVQGSSYEQYF. Written as DNA, the CDR3 is TGTGCCAGCAGCTTAGTCCAGGGGAGCTCCTACGAGCAGTACTTC.